This T cell receptor (beta chain) was captured in a study of human T cells and chemical hapten exposure. CDR1 MNHNY and CDR2 SVGAGI come from the germline V gene (reference sequence). Trimming cost V 7 bases and J 2 bases, with 16 bases left between them. The CDR3 is made up of 15 amino acids. Regarding this clonotype: It may be a read error: a sequence one base away is much more abundant.

Time point denoted: healthy volunteer bleed at 6 weeks. Total RNA came from unfractionated whole blood. Each CDR3 protein is one row after TCRdb ran MiXCR on the RACE reads. Of about 34,000 distinct CDR3 sequences in the sample, around 5% were seen once. The chain links TRBV6-6 to TRBJ2-3, with a tentative D call TRBD1 (5 bases). What was sequenced was whole blood. This clonotype originated in a human donor in good health. Some clones in this sample may be carry-over from other donors' samples. In DNA, the CDR3 is TGTGCCAGCACAAAACCCTCCAGGGACACAGATACGCAGTATTTT. It codes for CASTKPSRDTDTQYF.